This T cell receptor beta chain was recovered during a study of T cell changes during pregnancy in multiple sclerosis. In its sample, this clone was seen a few times. The length of the CDR3 is 15 residues. Germline CDR1 is MNHNS and CDR2 is SASEGT. V shed 6 bases and J 1 base; nucleotides not matched to a gene: 9. This table comes from immunoSEQ multiplex PCR, and its TCRdb copy is limited to in-frame clones, with some not included. The table includes about 64,000 clones, around nine tenths detected once. Source: peripheral blood, taken in the second trimester of pregnancy. The sequence was obtained from a female donor with multiple sclerosis, enrolled in a pregnancy study. The chain uses TRBV6-1 and TRBJ2-7; 7 nucleotides align to TRBD1. The CDR3 is CASSDRDSPSYEQYF. In DNA form, the CDR3 reads TGTGCCAGCAGCGACCGGGACAGCCCGTCCTACGAGCAGTACTTC.